This TCR beta chain was recovered during a study of T cells after posttransplantation cyclophosphamide. This clone was observed at least ten times. Trimming removed 0 bases from V and 5 bases from J, with 14 bases in between. Germline V CDR1 and CDR2: SGHRS, YFSETQ. This CDR3 contains 15 residues. Profiling relied on immunoSEQ multiplex PCR, and the TCRdb table lists in-frame clones only, not all of them. The profile covers approximately 27,000 clones, none occurring a single time. Peripheral blood was collected from the related graft donor on the marrow donation day. The sample was PBMCs. This clonotype was obtained from a man between 45 and 60 years old in good health, CMV-negative, and a related stem cell transplant donor. J is TRBJ1-1 and V is TRBV5-1; maybe TRBD1 (5 bases). The CDR3 is CASSLVQGAGTEAFF. In DNA form, the CDR3 reads TGCGCCAGCAGCTTGGTTCAGGGCGCGGGGACTGAAGCTTTCTTT. Complete variable domain (other parts from reference TRBV5-1 and TRBJ1-1): KAGVTQTPRYLIKTRGQQVTLSCSPISGHRSVSWYQQTPGQGLQFLFEYFSETQRNKGNFPGRFSGRQFSNSRSEMNVSTLELGDSALYLCASSLVQGAGTEAFFGQGTRLTVV.